This TCR beta chain is drawn from a study of control samples from healthy donors and cancer patients (dated by TCRdb to 2018 to 2021). Library construction relied on the immunoSEQ multiplex PCR assay. TCRdb took over this immuneACCESS table, retaining in-frame rearrangements with V and J assigned. Such tables are incomplete; in checked studies, under half of the missing clones stem from an unresolved V gene, and the remainder is unexplained. This sample comprises roughly 100,000 clones, approximately 90% of them detected only once. The ten largest clones capture over 6.5% of the sample. The CDR3 holds 15 amino acids from the cysteine to the phenylalanine. The kept DNA is CDR3 alone, 45 bases in frame from the first base. After removal of 1 base from V and 7 bases from J, the junction retains 4 bases not matched to a gene. The germline V gene gives CDR1 as SGHTA and CDR2 as FQGNSA. A word on this clone: Its recognized antigen is unknown. Qualities for individual bases were not recorded, and no much larger clone is one base off. Other DNA sequences in the same sample also yield this CDR3.

This chain joins TRBV7-2 to TRBJ1-4, with 9 middle bases fitting TRBD1. The receptor was isolated from a man aged 25-40 years in good health. The sample consisted of blood. CDR3 loop: CASSLEGQGGEKLFF. The DNA sequence is as follows: TGTGCCAGCAGCTTAGAGGGACAGGGTGGTGAAAAACTGTTTTTT. Joined to the reference TRBV7-2 and TRBJ1-4 proteins, this CDR3 gives the full variable domain: GAGVSQSPSNKVTEKGKDVELRCDPISGHTALYWYRQSLGQGLEFLIYFQGNSAPDKSGLPSDRFSAERTGGSVSTLTIQRTQQEDSAVYLCASSLEGQGGEKLFFGSGTQLSVL.